A selection of T cell receptor beta chains follows, all from one sample in a study of cytomegalovirus exposure and HLA in healthy donors. Measured with immunoSEQ multiplex PCR; TCRdb has only the in-frame clones, and not every one. This sample has tens of thousands of clones, with approximately 91% found just once. Material: PBMCs. Receptors originate from a young man in good health and CMV-seronegative. The CDR3 runs from the conserved cysteine through the conserved F or W. A D gene is named only where the DNA matches it firmly. Only some rows state a clone size, as once, few, many or a class for expanded clones.

j_call v_call clone_size d_call cdr3_nt cdr3_aa
TRBJ2-3 TRBV28 once TRBD1 TGTGCCAGCAGGATGCAGACAGGGAGTCCTACAGATACGCAGTATTTT CASRMQTGSPTDTQYF
TRBJ1-1 TRBV27 NA NA TGTGCCAGCAGTTTAGGTCGGAGGAACACTGAAGCTTTCTTT CASSLGRRNTEAFF
TRBJ1-2 TRBV28 NA TRBD1 TGTGCCAGCAGCTTTCTTACAGGGGGGGTTTATGGCTACACCTTC CASSFLTGGVYGYTF
TRBJ1-3 TRBV28 NA NA TGTGCCAGCAGTTTAAGACAGCTACCCCCGGATACCATATATTTT CASSLRQLPPDTIYF
TRBJ1-5 TRBV19 NA TRBD1 TGTGCCAGTAGTAAATCCTCAACAGGGGGGAATCAGCCCCAGCATTTT CASSKSSTGGNQPQHF
TRBJ2-2 TRBV4-1 NA TRBD2 TGCGCCAGCAGCCAAGAGACGGGGGGTACCGGGGAGCTGTTTTTT CASSQETGGTGELFF
TRBJ2-1 TRBV6-4 NA TRBD2 TGTGCCAGCAGTGGGACTAGCGGGAGCAATGAGCAGTTCTTC CASSGTSGSNEQFF
TRBJ2-3 TRBV5-1 once NA TGCGCCAGCAGCTGGGCGTCTAGGGGGACAGATACGCAGTATTTT CASSWASRGTDTQYF
TRBJ1-2 TRBV6-4 NA NA TGTGCCAGCAGTGGGGACACGGGAGGCTACACCTTC CASSGDTGGYTF
TRBJ1-5 TRBV28 once NA TGTGCCAGCAGTTTACGGGGGGCATTTCAGCCCCAGCATTTT CASSLRGAFQPQHF
TRBJ2-1 TRBV5-1 NA NA TGCGCCAGCAGCCTACAGATTAGCTCCTACAATGAGCAGTTCTTC CASSLQISSYNEQFF
TRBJ2-7 TRBV7-9 NA NA TGTGCCAGCAGCTTCACCAACAGGGACGAGCAGTACTTC CASSFTNRDEQYF
TRBJ2-7 TRBV2 NA TRBD2 TGTGCCAGCACGGGAGGCGCAGTCTCACAGTACTTC CASTGGAVSQYF
TRBJ2-2 TRBV5-1 NA TRBD1 TGCGCCAGCAGCTTGGAAGGGACAGGGAGGACCGGGGAGCTGTTTTTT CASSLEGTGRTGELFF
TRBJ1-2 TRBV9 NA NA TGTGCCAGCGGCGCACCGGGAATCAACTATGGCTACACCTTC CASGAPGINYGYTF
TRBJ1-5 TRBV6-5 NA NA TGTGCCAGCAGTTACTCGAGCCGGTGGCCCCAGCATTTT CASSYSSRWPQHF
TRBJ2-2 TRBV9 NA TRBD1 TGTGCCAGCAGCGGCGTCCGACCGGGACAGACGAACACCGGGGAGCTGTTTTTT CASSGVRPGQTNTGELFF
TRBJ2-6 TRBV15 NA NA TGTGCCACCAGCAGAGGGCCTGATTCCAACGTCCTGACTTTC CATSRGPDSNVLTF
TRBJ2-7 TRBV5-4 NA TRBD1 TGTGCCAGCAGCTTGGTCTACAGGGGTCGGAGCGAGCAGTACTTC CASSLVYRGRSEQYF